This paragraph covers one T cell receptor (beta chain) sequence. Its antigen remains unknown. It is likely a read error, because the conserved phenylalanine at the end of the CDR3 is missing. Because the CDR3's place on the DNA is in doubt, the DNA is left out and the CDR3 is given as listed by TCRdb. Co-extracting RNA and DNA was done with about 17-31 mg of unsorted bulk tissue as input. All of the tumor samples contained over 75% viable tumor cells. This sample was taken from a study of tumor-infiltrating lymphocytes in primary liver carcinoma. Study findings and constraints: Found in all five tumor regions were only about 7-24% of top clones.

Germline assignment: CDR1 MNHEY and CDR2 SVGAGI. The CDR3 totals 13 residues, both ends included. Total RNA (roughly 540 ng) served as template for TCR beta cDNA synthesis primed by a constant-region primer. Investigators got TCR beta libraries out of three nested multiplex PCR rounds, done with slightly modified ARM-PCR. Use of TRBV1-TRBV30 forward primers with a C-beta reverse primer characterized the first two PCR rounds, which lasted 10 cycles each. TCRdb fed the multiplex PCR reads into MiXCR, producing one record per CDR3 protein. The sample lists some 180,000 distinct CDR3 sequences, around four fifths occurring once.

Sequencing used tumor tissue from primary liver carcinoma. The rearrangement joins TRBV6-5 to TRBJ1-1; the table's D call TRBD1 went unverified against the DNA. This TCR was recovered from a man aged 40-50 years with primary liver carcinoma and hepatitis B virus infection. CDR3 sequence reads: CASSRTGKTEAFI.